The clone carrying this T cell receptor beta chain was detected only a few times. The antigen remains undetermined. These data belong to a study of early stage breast cancer tumors. As for the study in general: Average read coverage per sample was 9.5 to 10-fold.

Whole-study findings and limits: In 14 of 16 patients, blood comparison separated tumor from normal breast.

TCRdb keeps only in-frame clones here, not all; method: immunoSEQ multiplex PCR. The data show about 30,000 clones, around 70% seen once. V shed 4 bases and J 2 bases; nucleotides not matched to a gene: 9. CDR1 and CDR2 (germline): MNHEY, SVGAGI. This CDR3 spans 16 amino acids. Sequenced sample: blood. The TCR was taken from a person aged 50-59 years with breast cancer. This chain uses TRBV6-5 with TRBJ1-2, with TRBD1 matching over 8 bases. The CDR3: CASSSLPGGKNYGYTF. CDR3 coding DNA: TGTGCCAGCAGTTCCCTCCCAGGGGGCAAAAACTATGGCTACACCTTC.